This TCR beta chain was documented in a study of OX40 agonist ivuxolimab in advanced cancers. Overall study context: Intravenous ivuxolimab was administered to patients every 2 weeks at 0.01 to 10 mg/kg. Broader study findings: There was clonal expansion of CD4+ and CD8+ blood T cells by week 6 at 0.1 to 3.0 mg/kg.

CDR3 length: 15 residues. Germline CDR1 reads MDHEN; CDR2 reads SYDVKM. The germline V and J ends were trimmed by 6 bases and 3 bases, with 17 bases remaining between them. Turning to this clone: Its specificity is unknown.

Sequenced by immunoSEQ multiplex PCR; TCRdb stores in-frame clones only, minus some. This sample has about 71,000 clones, with around 90% found just once. The chain is built from TRBV28 and TRBJ1-1; the D gene is possibly TRBD1 (5 bases). Sequencing used CD4+ or CD8+ T cells sorted from blood, obtained in a trial of the OX40 agonist ivuxolimab. The receptor comes from an adult with an advanced solid tumor such as melanoma, head and neck, liver or kidney cancer. CDR3 in amino acids: CASRNPRVGDTEAFF. CDR3 nucleotides: TGTGCCAGCAGGAACCCCAGGGTAGGGGACACTGAAGCTTTCTTT.